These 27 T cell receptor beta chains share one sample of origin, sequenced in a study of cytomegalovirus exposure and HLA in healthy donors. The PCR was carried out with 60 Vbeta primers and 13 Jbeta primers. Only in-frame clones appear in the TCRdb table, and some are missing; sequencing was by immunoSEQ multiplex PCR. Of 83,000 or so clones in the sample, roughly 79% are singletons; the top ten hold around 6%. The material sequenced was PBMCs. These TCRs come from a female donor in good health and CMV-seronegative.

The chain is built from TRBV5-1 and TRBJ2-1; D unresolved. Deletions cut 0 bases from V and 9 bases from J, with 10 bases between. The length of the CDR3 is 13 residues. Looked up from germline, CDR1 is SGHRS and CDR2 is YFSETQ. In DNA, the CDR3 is TGCGCCAGCAGCTTGGATCCTGACACTGAGCAGTTCTTC. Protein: CASSLDPDTEQFF.

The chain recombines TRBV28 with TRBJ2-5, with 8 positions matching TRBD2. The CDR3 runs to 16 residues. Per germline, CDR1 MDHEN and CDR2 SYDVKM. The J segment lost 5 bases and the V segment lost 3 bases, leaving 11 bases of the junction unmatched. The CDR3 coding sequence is TGTGCCAGCAGTTTGGGGACTAGGGCGGCGGGCGAGACCCAGTACTTC. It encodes CASSLGTRAAGETQYF.

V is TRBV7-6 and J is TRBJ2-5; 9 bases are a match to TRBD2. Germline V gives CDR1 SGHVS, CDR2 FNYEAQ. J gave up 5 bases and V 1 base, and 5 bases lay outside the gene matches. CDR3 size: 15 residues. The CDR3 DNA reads TGTGCCAGCAGCTTAGTAGCGGGAGCTCCGGAGACCCAGTACTTC. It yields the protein CASSLVAGAPETQYF. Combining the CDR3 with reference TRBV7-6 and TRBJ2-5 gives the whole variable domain GAGVSQSPRYKVTKRGQDVALRCDPISGHVSLYWYRQALGQGPEFLTYFNYEAQQDKSGLPNDRFSAERPEGSISTLTIQRTEQRDSAMYRCASSLVAGAPETQYFGPGTRLLVL.

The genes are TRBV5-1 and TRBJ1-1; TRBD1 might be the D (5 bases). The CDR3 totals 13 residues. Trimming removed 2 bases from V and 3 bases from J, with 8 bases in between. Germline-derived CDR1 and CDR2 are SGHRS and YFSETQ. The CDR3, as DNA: TGCGCCAGCAGCTTTTGGGGGGACACTGAAGCTTTCTTT. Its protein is CASSFWGDTEAFF.

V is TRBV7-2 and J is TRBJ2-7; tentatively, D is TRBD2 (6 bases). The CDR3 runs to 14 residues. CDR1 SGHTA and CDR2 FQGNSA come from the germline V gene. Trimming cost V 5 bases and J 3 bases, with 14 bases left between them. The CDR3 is CASSAEGQGYEQYF. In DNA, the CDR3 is TGTGCCAGCAGCGCGGAGGGGCAGGGCTACGAGCAGTACTTC.

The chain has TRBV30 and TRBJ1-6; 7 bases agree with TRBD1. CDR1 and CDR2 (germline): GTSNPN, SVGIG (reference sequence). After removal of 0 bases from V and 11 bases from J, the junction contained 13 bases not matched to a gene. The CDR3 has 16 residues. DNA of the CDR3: TGTGCCTGGAGTGTAGCCCCCCGGACAGGACGTACACCCCTCCACTTT. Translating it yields CAWSVAPRTGRTPLHF.

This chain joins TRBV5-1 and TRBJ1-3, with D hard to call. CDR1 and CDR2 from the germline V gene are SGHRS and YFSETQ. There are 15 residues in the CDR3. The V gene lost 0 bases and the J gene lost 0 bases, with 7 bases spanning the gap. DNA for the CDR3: TGCGCCAGCAGCTTGGCCGGGGTCTCTGGAAACACCATATATTTT. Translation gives CASSLAGVSGNTIYF. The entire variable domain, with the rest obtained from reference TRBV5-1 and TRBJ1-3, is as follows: KAGVTQTPRYLIKTRGQQVTLSCSPISGHRSVSWYQQTPGQGLQFLFEYFSETQRNKGNFPGRFSGRQFSNSRSEMNVSTLELGDSALYLCASSLAGVSGNTIYFGEGSWLTVV.

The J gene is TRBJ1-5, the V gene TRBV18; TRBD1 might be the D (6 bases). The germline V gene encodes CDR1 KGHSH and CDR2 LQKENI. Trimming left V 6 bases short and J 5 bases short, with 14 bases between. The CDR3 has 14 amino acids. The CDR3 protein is CASSEGGRDQPQHF. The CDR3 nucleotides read TGTGCCAGCTCGGAGGGGGGGCGGGATCAGCCCCAGCATTTT.

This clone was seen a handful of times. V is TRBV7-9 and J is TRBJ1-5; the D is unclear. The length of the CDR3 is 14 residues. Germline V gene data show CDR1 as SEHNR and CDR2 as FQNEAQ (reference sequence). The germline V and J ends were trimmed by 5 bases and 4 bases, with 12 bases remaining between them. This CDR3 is CASSPDIVNQPQHF. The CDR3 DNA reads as TGTGCCAGCAGCCCAGATATTGTGAATCAGCCCCAGCATTTT.

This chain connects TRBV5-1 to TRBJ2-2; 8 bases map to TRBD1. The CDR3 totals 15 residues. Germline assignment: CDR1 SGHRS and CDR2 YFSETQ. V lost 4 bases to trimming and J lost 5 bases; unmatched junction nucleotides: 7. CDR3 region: CASSTQGAETGELFF. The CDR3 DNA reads TGCGCCAGCAGCACCCAGGGGGCAGAGACCGGGGAGCTGTTTTTT.

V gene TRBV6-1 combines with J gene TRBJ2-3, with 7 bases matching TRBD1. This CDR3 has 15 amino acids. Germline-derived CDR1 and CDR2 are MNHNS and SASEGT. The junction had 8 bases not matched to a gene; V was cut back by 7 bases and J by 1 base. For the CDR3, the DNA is TGTGCCAGCACTACCGGGACAGCCGGCACAGATACGCAGTATTTT. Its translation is CASTTGTAGTDTQYF.

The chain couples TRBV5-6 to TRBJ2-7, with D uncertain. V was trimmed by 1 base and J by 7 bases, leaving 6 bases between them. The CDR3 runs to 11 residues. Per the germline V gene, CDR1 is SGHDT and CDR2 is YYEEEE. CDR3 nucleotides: TGTGCCAGCAGCTTGCAGAGGGAGCAGTACTTC. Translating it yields CASSLQREQYF.

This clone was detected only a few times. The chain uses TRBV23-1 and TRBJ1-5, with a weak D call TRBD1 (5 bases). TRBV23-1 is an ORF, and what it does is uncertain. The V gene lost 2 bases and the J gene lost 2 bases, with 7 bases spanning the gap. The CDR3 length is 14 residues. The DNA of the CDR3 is TGCGCCAGCAGTCAAAGGGGTGGCAATCAGCCCCAGCATTTT. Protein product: CASSQRGGNQPQHF.

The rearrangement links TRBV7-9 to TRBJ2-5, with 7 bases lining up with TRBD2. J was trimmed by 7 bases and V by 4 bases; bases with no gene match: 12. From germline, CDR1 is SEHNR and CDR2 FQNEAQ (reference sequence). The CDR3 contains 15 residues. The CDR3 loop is CASSSQGLGGGTQYF. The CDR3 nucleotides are TGTGCCAGCAGCTCCCAGGGTCTGGGCGGGGGGACCCAGTACTTC.

As DNA, the CDR3 is TGTGCCAGCAGCTTAGAGGCAGCGCTGGATGAAAAACTGTTTTTT. This codes for CASSLEAALDEKLFF. This chain connects TRBV7-2 to TRBJ1-4; D remains unclear. This CDR3 spans 15 amino acids. The germline gives CDR1 SGHTA, CDR2 FQGNSA. The germline V and J ends were trimmed by 1 base and 6 bases, with 12 bases remaining between them.

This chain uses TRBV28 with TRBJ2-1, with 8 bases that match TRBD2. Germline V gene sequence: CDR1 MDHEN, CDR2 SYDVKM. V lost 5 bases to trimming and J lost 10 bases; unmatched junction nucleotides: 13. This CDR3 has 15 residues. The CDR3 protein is CASSVPSGGDSEQFF. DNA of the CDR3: TGTGCCAGCAGTGTTCCGAGCGGGGGAGATAGCGAGCAGTTCTTC.

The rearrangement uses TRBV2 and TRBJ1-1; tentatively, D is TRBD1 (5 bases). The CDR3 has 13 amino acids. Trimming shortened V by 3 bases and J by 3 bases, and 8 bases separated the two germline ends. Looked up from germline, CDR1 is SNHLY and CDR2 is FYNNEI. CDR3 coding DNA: TGTGCCAGCAGTGATCTCAGGGACACTGAAGCTTTCTTT. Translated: CASSDLRDTEAFF. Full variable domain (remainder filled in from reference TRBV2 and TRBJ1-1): EPEVTQTPSHQVTQMGQEVILRCVPISNHLYFYWYRQILGQKVEFLVSFYNNEISEKSEIFDDQFSVERPDGSNFTLKIRSTKLEDSAMYFCASSDLRDTEAFFGQGTRLTVV.

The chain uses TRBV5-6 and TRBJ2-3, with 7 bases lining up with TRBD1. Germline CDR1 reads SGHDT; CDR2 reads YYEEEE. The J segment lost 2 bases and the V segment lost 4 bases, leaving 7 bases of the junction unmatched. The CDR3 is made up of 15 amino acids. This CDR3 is CASSAYRGHTDTQYF. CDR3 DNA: TGTGCCAGCAGCGCCTACAGGGGACACACAGATACGCAGTATTTT.

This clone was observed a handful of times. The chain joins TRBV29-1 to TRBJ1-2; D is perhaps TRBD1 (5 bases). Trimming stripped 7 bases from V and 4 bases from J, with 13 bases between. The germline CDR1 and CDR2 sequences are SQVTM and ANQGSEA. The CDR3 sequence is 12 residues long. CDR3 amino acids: CSAQGGSYGYTF. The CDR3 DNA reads TGCAGCGCCCAGGGAGGGAGCTATGGCTACACCTTC.

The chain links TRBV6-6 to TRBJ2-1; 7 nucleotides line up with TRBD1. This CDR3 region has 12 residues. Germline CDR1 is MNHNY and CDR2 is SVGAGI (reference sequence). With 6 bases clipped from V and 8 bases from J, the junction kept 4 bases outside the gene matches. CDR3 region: CASSPRGHEQFF. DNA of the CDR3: TGTGCCAGCAGCCCTAGGGGGCATGAGCAGTTCTTC.

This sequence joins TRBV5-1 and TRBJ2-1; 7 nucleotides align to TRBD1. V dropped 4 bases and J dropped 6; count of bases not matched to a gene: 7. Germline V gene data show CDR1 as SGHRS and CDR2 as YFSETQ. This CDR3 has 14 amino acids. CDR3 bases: TGCGCCAGCAGCCCAAGACAGGGTCGCAATGAGCAGTTCTTC. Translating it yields CASSPRQGRNEQFF.

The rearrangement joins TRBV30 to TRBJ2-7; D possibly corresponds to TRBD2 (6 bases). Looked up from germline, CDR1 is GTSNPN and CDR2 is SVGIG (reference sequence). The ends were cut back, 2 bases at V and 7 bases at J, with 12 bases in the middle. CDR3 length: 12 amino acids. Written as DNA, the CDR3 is TGTGCCTGGAGTCCGCAGGCGGGGGAGCAGTACTTC. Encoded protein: CAWSPQAGEQYF.

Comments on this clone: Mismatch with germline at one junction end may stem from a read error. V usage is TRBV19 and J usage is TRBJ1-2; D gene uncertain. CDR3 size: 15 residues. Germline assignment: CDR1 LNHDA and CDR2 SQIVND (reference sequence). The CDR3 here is CASSIAPPLHYGYTF. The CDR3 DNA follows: TGTGCCAGTAGTATAGCCCCACCTCTCCACTATGGCTATACCTTC.

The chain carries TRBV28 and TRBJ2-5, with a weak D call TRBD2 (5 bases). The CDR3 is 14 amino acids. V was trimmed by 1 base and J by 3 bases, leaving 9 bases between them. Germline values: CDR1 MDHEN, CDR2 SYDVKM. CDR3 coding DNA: TGTGCCAGCAGTTTATTCGCGAGGGAAGAGACCCAGTACTTC. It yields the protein CASSLFAREETQYF.

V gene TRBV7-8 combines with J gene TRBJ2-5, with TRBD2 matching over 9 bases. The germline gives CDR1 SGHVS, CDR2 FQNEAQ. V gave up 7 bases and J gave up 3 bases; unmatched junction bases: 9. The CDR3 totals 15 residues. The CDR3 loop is CASTLPLAGKETQYF. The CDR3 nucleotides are TGTGCCAGCACCCTCCCCCTAGCGGGGAAAGAGACCCAGTACTTC. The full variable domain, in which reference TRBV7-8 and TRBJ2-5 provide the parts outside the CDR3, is GAGVSQSPRYKVAKRGQDVALRCDPISGHVSLFWYQQALGQGPEFLTYFQNEAQLDKSGLPSDRFFAERPEGSVSTLKIQRTQQEDSAVYLCASTLPLAGKETQYFGPGTRLLVL.

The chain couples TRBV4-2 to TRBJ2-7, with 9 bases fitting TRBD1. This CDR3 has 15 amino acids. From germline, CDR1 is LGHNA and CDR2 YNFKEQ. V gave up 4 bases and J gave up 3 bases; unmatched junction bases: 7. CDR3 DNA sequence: TGTGCCAGCAGCCCCCTCGGGACAGGGAACTACGAGCAGTACTTC. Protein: CASSPLGTGNYEQYF.

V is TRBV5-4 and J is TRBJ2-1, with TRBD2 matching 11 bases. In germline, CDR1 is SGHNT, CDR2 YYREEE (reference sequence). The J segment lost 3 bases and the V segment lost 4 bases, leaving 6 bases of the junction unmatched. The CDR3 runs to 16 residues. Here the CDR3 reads CASSPDLAGGYNEQFF. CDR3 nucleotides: TGTGCCAGCAGCCCTGACCTAGCGGGAGGCTACAATGAGCAGTTCTTC.